The 8 T cell receptor beta chains below all came from one sample that was sequenced in a study of blood T cell repertoires in COVID-19 (TCRdb year 2020). Library creation used the immunoSEQ multiplex PCR assay. TCRdb took this table from immuneACCESS and kept in-frame rearrangements with V and J called. Such tables lack part of the clones; where checked against another copy, unresolved V genes explain under half of the gap, and the rest is unexplained. The sample has 120,000 or so clones on record, 70% to 90% of them singletons. The biggest ten clones account for around 7.3% of the sample. What was sequenced was peripheral blood. The receptors shown here come from a man in his fifties or sixties with acute or convalescent COVID-19.

The chain is built from TRBV14 and TRBJ1-1; 11 nucleotides agree with TRBD1. The CDR3 sequence is 14 residues long. The V segment lost 6 bases and the J segment 12 bases; nucleotides outside the gene matches: 12. Germline V gives CDR1 SGHDN, CDR2 FVKESK. The chain's CDR3 is CASSGGTGGKKTFF. The CDR3 nucleotides read TGTGCCAGCAGTGGGGGGACAGGGGGAAAAAAAACTTTCTTT.

The chain links TRBV6-5 to TRBJ1-2; 7 bases are shared with TRBD1. V trimming: 0 bases; J trimming: 9 bases; junction bases outside the gene matches: 13. This CDR3 spans 16 amino acids. Per the germline V gene, CDR1 is MNHEY and CDR2 is SVGAGI. The CDR3 reads CASSYSGQQNIRSYTF. CDR3 in DNA: TGTGCCAGCAGTTACTCGGGACAGCAAAACATTCGAAGCTACACCTTC.

The V and J genes are TRBV19 and TRBJ1-1; no firm D call. This CDR3 is 14 amino acids long. Trimming took 3 bases from V and 0 from J, leaving 8 bases between them. Germline-derived CDR1 and CDR2 are LNHDA and SQIVND (reference sequence). CDR3 nucleotides: TGTGCCAGTAGTATTCCAGGCCTGAACACTGAAGCTTTCTTT. It yields the protein CASSIPGLNTEAFF.

The V call is TRBV6-6, the J call TRBJ1-5, with 7 bases fitting TRBD1. The ends lost 11 bases at V and 3 bases at J; junction bases unmatched: 4. The CDR3 runs to 12 residues. CDR1 MNHNY and CDR2 SVGAGI come from the germline V gene (reference sequence). CDR3 sequence reads: CASQGDNQPQHF. CDR3 sequence (DNA): TGTGCCTCTCAGGGGGACAATCAGCCCCAGCATTTT.

The chain carries TRBV19 and TRBJ1-2, with 10 bases identical to TRBD1. The CDR3 has 17 amino acids. The junction had 17 bases not matched to a gene; V was cut back by 6 bases and J by 7 bases. Germline-derived CDR1 and CDR2 are LNHDA and SQIVND (reference sequence). As DNA, the CDR3 is TGTGCCAGTAGCTCTGACAGGGGGCGCCCGCAATCGGTTGGCTACACCTTC. It is translated as CASSSDRGRPQSVGYTF.

This clone was seen only a few times. The chain has TRBV2 and TRBJ2-3, with 8 positions matching TRBD1. J gave up 2 bases and V 5 bases, and 3 bases lay outside the gene matches. Germline loops: CDR1 SNHLY, CDR2 FYNNEI. The CDR3 runs to 14 residues. CDR3 bases: TGTGCCAGCAGTCCGGGACAGGTCACAGATACGCAGTATTTT. Translation gives CASSPGQVTDTQYF.

The chain couples TRBV7-8 to TRBJ1-4, with 7 bases that match TRBD1. This CDR3 region has 16 residues. The germline gives CDR1 SGHVS, CDR2 FQNEAQ. The junction had 6 bases not matched to a gene; V was cut back by 5 bases and J by 0 bases. The CDR3 DNA reads TGTGCCAGCAGCAAGGGACAGATCGCAACTAATGAAAAACTGTTTTTT. The encoded protein is CASSKGQIATNEKLFF.

V is TRBV15 and J is TRBJ2-1, with D tentatively TRBD2 (5 bases). The germline V and J ends were trimmed by 3 bases and 6 bases, with 15 bases remaining between them. The CDR3 is 15 residues long. Germline assignment: CDR1 LNHNV and CDR2 YYDKDF (reference sequence). The chain's CDR3 is CATSSSGRLGNEQFF. Here the CDR3 DNA reads TGTGCCACCAGCAGTTCTGGGAGATTGGGCAATGAGCAGTTCTTC.